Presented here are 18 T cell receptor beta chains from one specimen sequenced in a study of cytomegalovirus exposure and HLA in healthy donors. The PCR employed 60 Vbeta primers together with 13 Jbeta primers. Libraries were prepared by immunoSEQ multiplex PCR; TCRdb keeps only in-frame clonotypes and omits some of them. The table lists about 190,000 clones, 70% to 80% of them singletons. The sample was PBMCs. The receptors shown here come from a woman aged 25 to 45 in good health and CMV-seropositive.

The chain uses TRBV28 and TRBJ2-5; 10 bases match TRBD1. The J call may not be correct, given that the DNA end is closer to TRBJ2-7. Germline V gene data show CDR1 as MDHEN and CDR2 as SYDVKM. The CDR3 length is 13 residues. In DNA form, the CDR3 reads TGTGCCAGCAGTCTGGACAGGGGGAACGAGCAGTACTTC. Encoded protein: CASSLDRGNEQYF.

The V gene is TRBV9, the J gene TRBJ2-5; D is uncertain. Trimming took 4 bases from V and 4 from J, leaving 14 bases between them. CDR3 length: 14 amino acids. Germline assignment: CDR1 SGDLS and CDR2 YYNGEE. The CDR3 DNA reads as TGTGCCAGCAGCCCCGACTTGCGGAGAGAGACCCAGTACTTC. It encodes CASSPDLRRETQYF.

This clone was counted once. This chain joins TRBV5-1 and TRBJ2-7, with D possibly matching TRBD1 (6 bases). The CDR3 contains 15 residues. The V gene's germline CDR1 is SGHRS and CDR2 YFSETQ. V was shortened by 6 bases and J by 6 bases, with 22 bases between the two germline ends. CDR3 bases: TGCGCCAGCAACTTTAAAACAGGGCTCGATATCGAGCAGTACTTC. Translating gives CASNFKTGLDIEQYF. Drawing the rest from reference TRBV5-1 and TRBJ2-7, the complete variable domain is KAGVTQTPRYLIKTRGQQVTLSCSPISGHRSVSWYQQTPGQGLQFLFEYFSETQRNKGNFPGRFSGRQFSNSRSEMNVSTLELGDSALYLCASNFKTGLDIEQYFGPGTRLTVT.

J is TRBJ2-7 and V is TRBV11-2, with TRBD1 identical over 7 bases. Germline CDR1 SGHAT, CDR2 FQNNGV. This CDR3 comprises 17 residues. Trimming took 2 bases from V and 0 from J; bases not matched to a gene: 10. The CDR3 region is CASSLRGLHLSSYEQYF. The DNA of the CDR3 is TGTGCCAGCAGCTTAAGGGGGCTACACCTTTCCTCCTACGAGCAGTACTTC.

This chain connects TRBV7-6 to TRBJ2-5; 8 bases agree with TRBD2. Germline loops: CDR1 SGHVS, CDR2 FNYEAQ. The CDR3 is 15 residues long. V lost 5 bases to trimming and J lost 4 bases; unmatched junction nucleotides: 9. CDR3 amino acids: CASSQIDSGGETQYF. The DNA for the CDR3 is TGTGCCAGCAGCCAAATCGACAGCGGGGGAGAGACCCAGTACTTC.

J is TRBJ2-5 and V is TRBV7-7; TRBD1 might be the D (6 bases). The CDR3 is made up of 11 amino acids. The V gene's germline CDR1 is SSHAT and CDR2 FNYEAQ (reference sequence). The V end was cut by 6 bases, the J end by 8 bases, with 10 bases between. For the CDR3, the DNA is TGTGCCAGCAGTCAACAGGGTACCCAGTACTTC. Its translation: CASSQQGTQYF.

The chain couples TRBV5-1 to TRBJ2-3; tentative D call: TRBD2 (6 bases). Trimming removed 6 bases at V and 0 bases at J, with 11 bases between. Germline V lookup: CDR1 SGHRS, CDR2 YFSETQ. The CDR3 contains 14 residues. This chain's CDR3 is CASTKGTSTDTQYF. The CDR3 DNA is TGCGCCAGCACGAAGGGGACTAGCACAGATACGCAGTATTTT.

The CDR3 is CASGSGTDNSPLHF. Here the CDR3 DNA reads TGCGCCAGCGGAAGCGGGACGGACAATTCACCCCTCCACTTT. The chain carries TRBV5-1 and TRBJ1-6; possibly TRBD1 for D (5 bases). This CDR3 comprises 14 residues. Germline V CDR1 and CDR2: SGHRS, YFSETQ. Trimming left V 7 bases short and J 7 bases short, with 15 bases between.

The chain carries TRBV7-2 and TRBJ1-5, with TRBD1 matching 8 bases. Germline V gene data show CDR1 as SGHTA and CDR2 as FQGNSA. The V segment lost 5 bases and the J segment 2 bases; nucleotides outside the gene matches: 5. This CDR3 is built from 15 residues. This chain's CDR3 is CASSLTGVGNQPQHF. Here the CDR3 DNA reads TGTGCCAGCAGCCTGACAGGGGTTGGCAATCAGCCCCAGCATTTT.

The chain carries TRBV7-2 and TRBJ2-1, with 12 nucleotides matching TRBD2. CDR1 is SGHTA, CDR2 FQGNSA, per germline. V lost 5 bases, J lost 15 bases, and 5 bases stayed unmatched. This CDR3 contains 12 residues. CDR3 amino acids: CASSPLAGGPFF. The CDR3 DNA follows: TGTGCCAGCAGCCCACTAGCGGGGGGCCCGTTCTTC.

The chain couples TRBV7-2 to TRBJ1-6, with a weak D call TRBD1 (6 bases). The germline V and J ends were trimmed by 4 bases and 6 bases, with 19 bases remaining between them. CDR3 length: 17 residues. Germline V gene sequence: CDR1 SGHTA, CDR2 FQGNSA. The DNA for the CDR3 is TGTGCCAGCAGCTCGAGTAACAGGGACATCTCTAATTCACCCCTCCACTTT. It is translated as CASSSSNRDISNSPLHF.

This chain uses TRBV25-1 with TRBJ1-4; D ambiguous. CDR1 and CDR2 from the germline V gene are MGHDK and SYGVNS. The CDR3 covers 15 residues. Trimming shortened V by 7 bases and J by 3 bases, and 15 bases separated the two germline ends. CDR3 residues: CASKARRAANEKLFF. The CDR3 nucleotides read TGTGCCAGCAAAGCGCGGAGAGCAGCTAATGAAAAACTGTTTTTT. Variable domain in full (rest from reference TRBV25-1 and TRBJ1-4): EADIYQTPRYLVIGTGKKITLECSQTMGHDKMYWYQQDPGMELHLIHYSYGVNSTEKGDLSSESTVSRIRTEHFPLTLESARPSHTSQYLCASKARRAANEKLFFGSGTQLSVL.

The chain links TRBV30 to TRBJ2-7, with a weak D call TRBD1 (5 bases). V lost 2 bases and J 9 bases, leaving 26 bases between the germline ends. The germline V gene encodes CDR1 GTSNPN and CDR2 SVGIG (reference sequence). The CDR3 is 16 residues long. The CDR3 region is CAWSFRGRGILRSQYF. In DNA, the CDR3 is TGTGCCTGGAGTTTTAGGGGCCGCGGAATATTACGGTCGCAGTACTTC. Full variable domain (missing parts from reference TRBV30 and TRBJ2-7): SQTIHQWPATLVQPVGSPLSLECTVEGTSNPNLYWYRQAAGRGLQLLFYSVGIGQISSEVPQNLSASRPQDRQFILSSKKLLLSDSGFYLCAWSFRGRGILRSQYFGPGTRLTVT.

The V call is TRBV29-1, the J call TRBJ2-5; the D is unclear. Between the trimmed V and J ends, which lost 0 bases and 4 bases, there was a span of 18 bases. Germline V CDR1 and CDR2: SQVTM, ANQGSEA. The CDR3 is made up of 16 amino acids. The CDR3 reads CSVEDLSRGRRETQYF. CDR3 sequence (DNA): TGCAGCGTTGAAGATCTCTCCCGAGGCCGGCGAGAGACCCAGTACTTC.

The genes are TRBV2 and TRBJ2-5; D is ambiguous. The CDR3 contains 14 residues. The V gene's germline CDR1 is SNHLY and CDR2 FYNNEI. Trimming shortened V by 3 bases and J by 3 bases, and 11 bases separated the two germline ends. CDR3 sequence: CASSEVGLKETQYF. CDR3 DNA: TGTGCCAGCAGTGAGGTTGGGCTAAAAGAGACCCAGTACTTC.

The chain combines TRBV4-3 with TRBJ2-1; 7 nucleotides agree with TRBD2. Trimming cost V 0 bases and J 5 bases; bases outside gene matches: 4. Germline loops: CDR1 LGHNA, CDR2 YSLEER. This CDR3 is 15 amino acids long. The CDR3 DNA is TGCGCCAGCAGCCAAGATGGCGGGAGCGACAATGAGCAGTTCTTC. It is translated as CASSQDGGSDNEQFF.

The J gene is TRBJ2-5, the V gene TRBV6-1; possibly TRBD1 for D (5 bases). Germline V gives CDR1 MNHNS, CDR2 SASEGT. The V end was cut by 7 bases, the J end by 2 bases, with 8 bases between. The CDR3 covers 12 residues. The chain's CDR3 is CASTGSQETQYF. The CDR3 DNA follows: TGTGCCAGCACAGGGTCGCAAGAGACCCAGTACTTC.

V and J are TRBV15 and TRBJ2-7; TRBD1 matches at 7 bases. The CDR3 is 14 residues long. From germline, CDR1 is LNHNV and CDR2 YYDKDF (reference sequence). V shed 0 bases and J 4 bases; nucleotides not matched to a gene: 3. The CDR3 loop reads CATSRDRRGYEQYF. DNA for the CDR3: TGTGCCACCAGCAGAGATCGCAGGGGGTACGAGCAGTACTTC.